This T cell receptor (beta chain) emerged from a study of cytomegalovirus exposure and HLA in healthy donors. Findings of the study overall: Researchers counted over 150 TCR beta chains as cytomegalovirus-associated. The CMV antigen specificity of a few CMV-associated chains was confirmed through in vitro analysis.

The primer mix had 60 Vbeta and 13 Jbeta primers. The table came from immunoSEQ multiplex PCR; TCRdb's copy has only in-frame clones and leaves some out. The table includes around 150,000 clones, over 70% detected once. The junction had 11 bases not matched to a gene; V was cut back by 6 bases and J by 4 bases. Germline values: CDR1 MNHEY, CDR2 SMNVEV (reference sequence). The CDR3 extends over 15 amino acids. As concerns this clone: Its antigen is still unknown.

Healthy bone marrow donors made up the cohort. The J gene is TRBJ1-1, the V gene TRBV27; TRBD1 matches at 7 bases. This TCR derives from a woman aged 25 to 39 in good health and CMV-seronegative. Sequenced material: PBMCs. The CDR3 DNA follows: TGTGCCAGCAGAATTACAGGGGTCGGAAGCACTGAAGCTTTCTTT. Protein: CASRITGVGSTEAFF.